Below, 28 T cell receptor beta chains from the same sample are listed, as sequenced in a study of blood T cell repertoires in COVID-19. Libraries were prepared by immunoSEQ multiplex PCR; TCRdb keeps only in-frame clonotypes and omits some of them. The sample holds approximately 230,000 clones, 75% to 90% seen once. Sample: PBMCs or T cells enriched from blood (not recorded which). The receptors shown here come from a woman under 40 who had recovered from COVID-19.

The chain links TRBV7-9 to TRBJ1-6, with D perhaps matching TRBD1 (6 bases). Germline lookup yields CDR1 SEHNR and CDR2 FQNEAQ (reference sequence). This CDR3 region has 15 residues. Trimming took off 0 bases at V and 10 bases at J, with 13 bases between the two ends. For the CDR3, the DNA is TGTGCCAGCAGCTTAGCGAAGACAGGTGGATCACCCCTCCACTTT. Amino acid sequence: CASSLAKTGGSPLHF.

The rearrangement links TRBV5-4 to TRBJ2-3, with 9 bases aligning to TRBD2. V was clipped by 2 bases and J by 5 bases; unmatched bases: 6. This CDR3 spans 15 amino acids. From germline, CDR1 is SGHNT and CDR2 YYREEE (reference sequence). CDR3 nucleotide sequence: TGTGCCAGCAGCTTTAGCGGGAGAGTTATAGATACGCAGTATTTT. Translation: CASSFSGRVIDTQYF.

The chain is built from TRBV5-1 and TRBJ2-6, with D maybe TRBD1 (7 bases). Germline CDR1 and CDR2: SGHRS and YFSETQ. This CDR3 contains 17 residues. V was clipped by 4 bases and J by 0 bases, with 14 bases between them. CDR3 protein: CASSPDRRDSGANVLTF. CDR3 DNA sequence: TGCGCCAGCAGCCCGGACAGGAGGGACTCTGGGGCCAACGTCCTGACTTTC.

The V and J genes are TRBV4-2 and TRBJ1-4; possibly TRBD1 for D (5 bases). The germline V gene has CDR1 LGHNA and CDR2 YNFKEQ. CDR3 length equals 19 residues. Trimming removed 4 bases from V and 0 bases from J, with 21 bases in between. The CDR3, as DNA: TGTGCCAGCAGCCGCATGGGAGGCCAGGGCTTGACAACTAATGAAAAACTGTTTTTT. The encoded protein is CASSRMGGQGLTTNEKLFF.

The J gene is TRBJ1-1, the V gene TRBV7-9, with D hard to call. Trimming left V 5 bases short and J 4 bases short, with 8 bases between. CDR1 is SEHNR, CDR2 FQNEAQ, per germline (reference sequence). This CDR3 is built from 12 residues. The CDR3 bases are TGTGCCAGCAGCCCTCTCGGCACTGAAGCTTTCTTT. It yields the protein CASSPLGTEAFF.

V is TRBV7-6 and J is TRBJ1-6; 8 bases match TRBD1. The V segment lost 5 bases and the J segment 2 bases; nucleotides outside the gene matches: 11. There are 18 residues in the CDR3. Per germline, CDR1 SGHVS and CDR2 FNYEAQ. The CDR3 DNA is TGTGCCAGCAGCCGGACAGGGACCCCAGGCGCCTATAATTCACCCCTCCACTTT. Protein sequence: CASSRTGTPGAYNSPLHF.

The rearrangement joins TRBV7-2 to TRBJ2-3; 9 bases line up with TRBD2. CDR1 SGHTA and CDR2 FQGNSA come from the germline V gene. CDR3 length: 14 residues. The trim removed 4 bases at V and 3 bases at J, leaving 2 bases unmatched. In DNA form, the CDR3 reads TGTGCCAGCAGCTCCCTAGCGGGAACAGATACGCAGTATTTT. Protein product: CASSSLAGTDTQYF.

J is TRBJ1-1 and V is TRBV7-9; 12 bases fit TRBD1. Per germline, CDR1 SEHNR and CDR2 FQNEAQ (reference sequence). CDR3 size: 14 residues. V shed 1 base and J 10 bases; nucleotides not matched to a gene: 4. CDR3 residues: CASSLGGTGGGAFF. CDR3 sequence (DNA): TGTGCCAGCAGCTTAGGAGGGACAGGGGGCGGAGCTTTCTTT.

The V call is TRBV28, the J call TRBJ1-4; D is unresolved. This CDR3 spans 14 amino acids. The V end lost 2 bases, the J end lost 2 bases, and 6 bases lay between the germline ends. Germline V gene lookup returns CDR1 MDHEN and CDR2 SYDVKM. The CDR3 DNA follows: TGTGCCAGCAGTTTAAGCTTGACTAATGAAAAACTGTTTTTT. It codes for CASSLSLTNEKLFF.

The chain uses TRBV7-9 and TRBJ1-1; D is unresolved. The CDR3 has 16 residues. CDR1 is SEHNR, CDR2 FQNEAQ, per germline (reference sequence). Trimming took 1 base from V and 0 from J, leaving 12 bases between them. CDR3 in amino acids: CASSLVLGQLNTEAFF. In DNA, the CDR3 is TGTGCCAGCAGCTTAGTCCTAGGCCAGTTGAACACTGAAGCTTTCTTT. The full variable domain, rest sourced from reference TRBV7-9 and TRBJ1-1, is DTGVSQNPRHKITKRGQNVTFRCDPISEHNRLYWYRQTLGQGPEFLTYFQNEAQLEKSRLLSDRFSAERPKGSFSTLEIQRTEQGDSAMYLCASSLVLGQLNTEAFFGQGTRLTVV.

V usage is TRBV5-1 and J usage is TRBJ1-1, with D possibly TRBD1 on 6 matching bases. V was clipped by 4 bases and J by 4 bases, with 11 bases between them. In germline, CDR1 is SGHRS, CDR2 YFSETQ. The CDR3 runs 13 residues. The CDR3 nucleotides are TGCGCCAGCAGCACCAACAGGGCCACTGAAGCTTTCTTT. This codes for CASSTNRATEAFF.

This clone was observed a single time. This chain connects TRBV28 to TRBJ1-5; the match to TRBD1 covers 8 bases. V lost 5 bases, J lost 3 bases, and 12 bases stayed unmatched. The germline gives CDR1 MDHEN, CDR2 SYDVKM. The CDR3 runs 17 residues. The CDR3 sequence is CASSPTGQGLTNQPQHF. Written as DNA, the CDR3 is TGTGCCAGCAGTCCGACCGGACAGGGTCTGACCAATCAGCCCCAGCATTTT.

The J gene is TRBJ2-3, the V gene TRBV30; D may be TRBD2 (5 bases). Germline CDR1 reads GTSNPN; CDR2 reads SVGIG (reference sequence). Trimming took off 6 bases at V and 2 bases at J, with 15 bases between the two ends. The CDR3 is made up of 14 amino acids. The DNA for the CDR3 is TGTGCCTGCAGTCCGAGGGTACTCACAGATACGCAGTATTTT. Translation gives CACSPRVLTDTQYF. Together with reference TRBV30 and TRBJ2-3, the CDR3 gives the full variable domain: SQTIHQWPATLVQPVGSPLSLECTVEGTSNPNLYWYRQAAGRGLQLLFYSVGIGQISSEVPQNLSASRPQDRQFILSSKKLLLSDSGFYLCACSPRVLTDTQYFGPGTRLTVL.

V and J are TRBV24-1 and TRBJ1-5; D is possibly TRBD1 (6 bases). The J call is uncertain, as TRBJ2-3 better fits the DNA end. Germline-derived CDR1 and CDR2 are KGHDR and SFDVKD. The CDR3 contains 14 residues. The CDR3 here is CATSGPGHGQPQYF. The CDR3 DNA follows: TGTGCCACCAGTGGTCCGGGACATGGGCAGCCCCAGTATTTT.

The CDR3 DNA sequence: TGTGCCAGCAGCGTCGGGGTAGGGGATACGCAGTATTTT. It translates to CASSVGVGDTQYF. The chain has TRBV9 and TRBJ2-3, with D possibly TRBD2 on 5 matching bases. Between the trimmed V and J ends, which lost 2 bases and 6 bases, there was a span of 10 bases. Per the germline V gene, CDR1 is SGDLS and CDR2 is YYNGEE. This CDR3 spans 13 amino acids. Filled out from reference TRBV9 and TRBJ2-3, the complete variable domain reads DSGVTQTPKHLITATGQRVTLRCSPRSGDLSVYWYQQSLDQGLQFLIQYYNGEERAKGNILERFSAQQFPDLHSELNLSSLELGDSALYFCASSVGVGDTQYFGPGTRLTVL.

This sequence joins TRBV5-4 and TRBJ2-5; the D gene is possibly TRBD1 (6 bases). Between the trimmed V and J ends, which lost 1 base and 3 bases, there was a span of 19 bases. Germline CDR1 reads SGHNT; CDR2 reads YYREEE (reference sequence). This CDR3 contains 17 residues. This chain's CDR3 is CASSLFPWGTQEETQYF. The CDR3 DNA follows: TGTGCCAGCAGCTTGTTTCCATGGGGGACACAGGAAGAGACCCAGTACTTC.

V gene TRBV21-1 combines with J gene TRBJ1-1; the tabulated D call, TRBD1, remains unverified against the DNA. TRBV21-1 has pseudogene status. The length of the CDR3 is 14 residues. The CDR3 is CASSSGTGPQQAFF. CDR3 in DNA: TGTGCCAGCAGCTCCGGGACAGGCCCTCAACAAGCTTTCTTT.

The chain couples TRBV29-1 to TRBJ1-2; 8 positions match TRBD1. In germline, CDR1 is SQVTM, CDR2 ANQGSEA. This CDR3 is built from 13 residues. J gave up 4 bases and V 7 bases, and 8 bases lay outside the gene matches. The chain's CDR3 is CSASTGDRYGYTF. The DNA of the CDR3 is TGCAGCGCCTCGACAGGGGATCGCTATGGCTACACCTTC.

A single count supports this clone. The chain is built from TRBV6-5 and TRBJ2-1, with TRBD1 as a possible D gene (8 bases). The V gene's germline CDR1 is MNHEY and CDR2 SVGAGI. The CDR3 has 15 amino acids. Trimming shortened V by 8 bases and J by 8 bases, and 22 bases separated the two germline ends. The CDR3 region has the DNA TGTGCCAGCGGGAGGGGGCAGGGGGCGAGTCATGAGCAGTTCTTC. Its translation: CASGRGQGASHEQFF.

The rearrangement joins TRBV28 to TRBJ2-7; no firm D call. This CDR3 is built from 11 residues. With 3 bases removed from V and 3 bases from J, the gap between germline ends came to 3 bases. Germline assignment: CDR1 MDHEN and CDR2 SYDVKM. DNA of the CDR3: TGTGCCAGCAGTTTTAGCTACGAGCAGTACTTC. Residues: CASSFSYEQYF.

This chain joins TRBV24-1 and TRBJ2-1; 9 bases align to TRBD1. This CDR3 comprises 15 residues. Trimming cost V 8 bases and J 6 bases; bases outside gene matches: 10. Germline CDR1 is KGHDR and CDR2 is SFDVKD. The CDR3 coding sequence is TGTGCCACCACAGGGGGGGGACAGGGACGCAATGAGCAGTTCTTC. Translated: CATTGGGQGRNEQFF.

To note about this clone: Other DNA sequences in this sample translate to the same CDR3. The gene calls are TRBV28 and TRBJ1-1; D call uncertain. Germline CDR1 and CDR2: MDHEN and SYDVKM. The CDR3 runs to 12 residues. V was shortened by 6 bases and J by 4 bases, with 9 bases between the two germline ends. The CDR3 nucleotides read TGTGCCAGCAGCCTCAGAATCACTGAAGCTTTCTTT. Translation: CASSLRITEAFF.

The V gene is TRBV18, the J gene TRBJ2-7; TRBD2 matches at 8 bases. Germline trimming cut 3 bases from V and 0 bases from J; bases unmatched to any gene: 10. The CDR3 is made up of 17 amino acids. The V gene's germline CDR1 is KGHSH and CDR2 LQKENI. CDR3 sequence: CASSPLMALAASYEQYF. In nucleotides, the CDR3 is TGTGCCAGCTCACCGCTGATGGCACTAGCGGCCTCCTACGAGCAGTACTTC.

The chain employs TRBV15 and TRBJ1-1, with TRBD1 as a possible D gene (5 bases). V shed 3 bases and J shed 6 bases, with 5 bases lying between them. Germline CDR1 and CDR2: LNHNV and YYDKDF (reference sequence). This CDR3 contains 11 residues. The CDR3 coding sequence is TGTGCCACCAGCAGCAGGGCTGAAGCTTTCTTT. Protein sequence: CATSSRAEAFF.

This chain's CDR3 is CASSQVSGRKADTQYF. DNA of the CDR3: TGCGCCAGCAGCCAGGTTAGCGGGAGGAAAGCAGATACGCAGTATTTT. This rearrangement joins TRBV4-1 to TRBJ2-3, with 10 bases fitting TRBD2. Germline values: CDR1 MGHRA, CDR2 YSYEKL. Germline trimming cut 3 bases from V and 4 bases from J; bases unmatched to any gene: 7. This CDR3 region has 16 residues.

This chain links TRBV19 with TRBJ1-5, with D tentatively TRBD1 (6 bases). CDR1 is LNHDA, CDR2 SQIVND, per germline (reference sequence). The V and J ends lost 3 bases and 3 bases respectively, with 18 bases between them. CDR3 length: 17 amino acids. CDR3 DNA sequence: TGTGCCAGTAGTATCGGGAAAGGACAGATCGTCAATCAGCCCCAGCATTTT. As protein: CASSIGKGQIVNQPQHF.

The CDR3 spells CASSIQGSGYTF. The CDR3 DNA follows: TGTGCCAGTAGTATACAGGGTAGTGGCTACACCTTC. The chain is built from TRBV19 and TRBJ1-2, with D tentatively TRBD1 (5 bases). This CDR3 has 12 amino acids. Trimming removed 2 bases at V and 7 bases at J, with 8 bases between. Germline CDR1 and CDR2: LNHDA and SQIVND (reference sequence).

The V gene is TRBV18, the J gene TRBJ2-3; the match to TRBD2 covers 8 bases. The CDR3 sequence is 14 residues long. The V and J ends lost 5 bases and 1 base, in that order; junction bases with no gene match: 2. Germline V gene data show CDR1 as KGHSH and CDR2 as LQKENI. In nucleotides, the CDR3 is TGTGCCAGCTCAGCGACTAGCGGCACAGATACGCAGTATTTT. Protein: CASSATSGTDTQYF.